This T cell receptor (beta chain) came from a study of response to subunit inactivated influenza vaccine. Study results and limitations: Researchers suggested that each seasonal influenza vaccination recruits few new T cells.

TCRdb re-called the RT-PCR reads through MiXCR, storing one row per CDR3 protein. The sample yields some 480,000 distinct CDR3 sequences, over 9.5% seen once. On this clonotype: Its antigen is as yet unknown.

There are 15 residues in the CDR3. V lost 4 bases and J lost 1, with 10 bases in between. From germline, CDR1 is MGHRA and CDR2 YSYEKL. Sequenced here: PBMCs from blood, sampled more than 35 days after vaccination. The clonotype was recovered from a man aged 50-60 years who received an inactivated influenza vaccine. The chain recombines TRBV4-1 with TRBJ2-2, with D maybe TRBD2 (5 bases). The CDR3 coding sequence is TGCGCCAGCAGCCTTTTCGGGAAGAACACCGGGGAGCTGTTTTTT. Residues: CASSLFGKNTGELFF.